This T cell receptor beta chain was documented in a study of CD8+CD57+ T cells in acquired aplastic anemia. Turning to the study itself: Sorting CD4+ and CD8+ cells gave DNA averaging around 3 ug.

TCR beta VDJ and CDR3 were profiled, and genomic DNA was the template. Each CDR3 protein gets one entry after TCRdb re-called the reads with MiXCR. The sample holds approximately 200,000 distinct CDR3 sequences, 64% seen once. Germline CDR1 reads DFQATT; CDR2 reads SNEGSKA (reference sequence). Trimming left V 6 bases short and J 2 bases short, with 15 bases between. There are 14 residues in the CDR3. This clonotype was counted a single time. Sequencing input: sorted CD4+, CD8+, or CD8+CD57+ T cells (not recorded which) from PBMCs. The chain uses TRBV20-1 and TRBJ2-3; D gene ambiguous. The clonotype was recovered from a human donor with severe aplastic anemia or a healthy control (not recorded which). The CDR3 sequence: CSARLGGTTDTQYF. The CDR3 bases are TGCAGTGCCCGGTTGGGTGGCACCACAGATACGCAGTATTTT.